This T cell receptor (beta chain) was sequenced for a study of blood T cell repertoires in COVID-19. Clones were read by immunoSEQ multiplex PCR, and TCRdb kept only the in-frame ones, dropping some. The profile shows roughly 150,000 clones, roughly 80% of them singletons. The CDR3 has 15 amino acids. Trimming pared 2 bases from V and 0 bases from J, leaving 10 bases between. Per germline, CDR1 LNHDA and CDR2 SQIVND (reference sequence). This TCR was recovered from a man in his 60s with acute or convalescent COVID-19. The chain recombines TRBV19 with TRBJ1-2, with D perhaps TRBD1 (5 bases). The sequencing input was peripheral blood. In nucleotides, the CDR3 is TGTGCCAGTAGTATACAGGGTGCTACTAACTATGGCTACACCTTC. It codes for CASSIQGATNYGYTF. Filled out from reference TRBV19 and TRBJ1-2, the complete variable domain reads DGGITQSPKYLFRKEGQNVTLSCEQNLNHDAMYWYRQDPGQGLRLIYYSQIVNDFQKGDIAEGYSVSREKKESFPLTVTSAQKNPTAFYLCASSIQGATNYGYTFGSGTRLTVV.